Presented here are 5 T cell receptor beta chains from one specimen sequenced in a study of cytomegalovirus exposure and HLA in healthy donors. Only in-frame clones appear in the TCRdb table, and some are missing; sequencing was by immunoSEQ multiplex PCR. The sample consists of 75,000 to 95,000 clones, roughly 97% of them appearing once. The sample comprised PBMCs. The receptors here all came from a young man in good health and CMV-seronegative.

The chain uses TRBV6-5 and TRBJ2-5, with D perhaps matching TRBD1 (5 bases). The CDR3 consists of 14 residues. Per the germline V gene, CDR1 is MNHEY and CDR2 is SVGAGI. Trimming removed 8 bases from V and 6 bases from J, with 19 bases in between. The CDR3 protein is CASSGQGDRKTQYF. The CDR3 DNA sequence: TGTGCCAGCTCCGGCCAAGGGGATAGGAAGACCCAGTACTTC.

The rearrangement joins TRBV5-1 to TRBJ2-2, with D possibly matching TRBD2 (6 bases). The CDR3 totals 17 residues. Germline loops: CDR1 SGHRS, CDR2 YFSETQ. V was cut by 1 base and J by 0 bases, with 13 bases left in between. Here the CDR3 DNA reads TGCGCCAGCAGCTTGCATTTGTGGGAGGCGAACACCGGGGAGCTGTTTTTT. Translating gives CASSLHLWEANTGELFF.

The CDR3 sequence: CASTRSQVVGELFF. The CDR3 DNA sequence: TGTGCCAGCACCAGGTCCCAAGTGGTCGGGGAGCTGTTTTTT. The V gene is TRBV6-1, the J gene TRBJ2-2; D ambiguous. Trimming took 7 bases from V and 7 from J, leaving 16 bases between them. Germline assignment: CDR1 MNHNS and CDR2 SASEGT. The CDR3 contains 14 residues.

The chain couples TRBV6-5 to TRBJ2-1, with 8 nucleotides matching TRBD1. The CDR3 has 13 residues. V was pared by 2 bases and J by 12 bases, with 6 bases of the junction left unmatched. CDR1 is MNHEY, CDR2 SVGAGI, per germline. The CDR3 here is CASSYGQGAVQFF. The DNA for the CDR3 is TGTGCCAGCAGTTACGGGCAGGGGGCAGTGCAGTTCTTC.

The CDR3 nucleotides are TGTGCCAGTAGTCCCCTGGGGCTAGCGGGAGGCCACAATGAGCAGTTCTTC. Translated: CASSPLGLAGGHNEQFF. This chain uses TRBV19 with TRBJ2-1, with TRBD2 matching 11 bases. Germline V lookup: CDR1 LNHDA, CDR2 SQIVND (reference sequence). The V gene end was trimmed by 5 bases and the J gene end by 5 bases; junction bases not matched to a gene: 11. The CDR3 spans 17 residues.